The 21 T cell receptor beta chains listed next were all sequenced from one sample in a study of blood T cell repertoires in COVID-19. TCRdb keeps only in-frame clones here, not all; method: immunoSEQ multiplex PCR. The table shows approximately 200,000 clones, with 87% occurring only once. Sequencing was carried out using PBMCs or T cells enriched from blood (not recorded which). The receptors derive from a woman aged 30 to 39 who had recovered from COVID-19.

This sequence joins TRBV4-3 and TRBJ1-2, with 9 bases that match TRBD1. V trimming: 1 base; J trimming: 6 bases; junction bases outside the gene matches: 6. The V gene's germline CDR1 is LGHNA and CDR2 YSLEER. The CDR3 sequence is 15 residues long. Here the CDR3 reads CASSQGQGGINGYTF. The CDR3 DNA reads TGCGCCAGCAGCCAAGGACAGGGGGGTATTAATGGCTACACCTTC.

A single count supports this clone. The chain combines TRBV5-1 with TRBJ2-5; TRBD2 agrees at 13 bases. After removal of 3 bases from V and 2 bases from J, the junction contained 4 bases not matched to a gene. The CDR3 covers 16 residues. Per the germline V gene, CDR1 is SGHRS and CDR2 is YFSETQ. In nucleotides, the CDR3 is TGCGCCAGCAGCTCACAGGGACTAGCGGGACAAGAGACCCAGTACTTC. Translation gives CASSSQGLAGQETQYF.

The genes are TRBV4-2 and TRBJ1-2, with a possible D match to TRBD1 (6 bases). Germline V lookup: CDR1 LGHNA, CDR2 YNFKEQ. V was cut by 5 bases and J by 0 bases, with 13 bases left in between. This CDR3 spans 15 amino acids. As DNA, the CDR3 is TGTGCCAGCAGCACCGACAGGTCTTCTAACTATGGCTACACCTTC. It specifies CASSTDRSSNYGYTF.

The chain recombines TRBV18 with TRBJ1-5; no definite D call. CDR1 KGHSH and CDR2 LQKENI come from the germline V gene. Trimming cost V 2 bases and J 0 bases, with 11 bases left between them. The CDR3 loop spans 16 amino acids. The CDR3 reads CASSPSIADSNQPQHF. The CDR3 DNA sequence: TGTGCCAGCTCACCATCGATCGCAGATAGCAATCAGCCCCAGCATTTT. The variable domain in full, with the rest retrieved from reference TRBV18 and TRBJ1-5, is NAGVMQNPRHLVRRRGQEARLRCSPMKGHSHVYWYRQLPEEGLKFMVYLQKENIIDESGMPKERFSAEFPKEGPSILRIQQVVRGDSAAYFCASSPSIADSNQPQHFGDGTRLSIL.

V is TRBV30 and J is TRBJ1-2; no firm D call. CDR1 is GTSNPN and CDR2 is SVGIG in the germline V gene (reference sequence). This CDR3 region has 12 residues. Trimming stripped 2 bases from V and 4 bases from J, with 8 bases between. The CDR3 region is CAWSKQSYGYTF. The CDR3 DNA reads TGTGCCTGGAGTAAACAGAGCTATGGCTACACCTTC.

DNA of the CDR3: TGTGCCAGCAGCCTGGACAGGCGGGGGAAGGCCAACGTCCTGACTTTC. It codes for CASSLDRRGKANVLTF. This chain links TRBV5-4 with TRBJ2-6; perhaps D is TRBD1 or TRBD2 (7 bases each). V lost 4 bases, J lost 6 bases, and 17 bases lay in between. This CDR3 contains 16 residues. Germline CDR1 is SGHNT and CDR2 is YYREEE (reference sequence).

As regards this clone: Just one base apart from a much larger clone, this may be a read error. The J gene is TRBJ2-7, the V gene TRBV13; the D is unclear. V lost 5 bases to trimming and J lost 1 base, with 3 bases between them. The CDR3 sequence is 11 residues long. Germline V gives CDR1 PRHDT, CDR2 FYEKMQ (reference sequence). The CDR3 DNA reads TGTGCCAGCAGCACATCCTACGAGCAGTACTTC. Its protein is CASSTSYEQYF.

This chain joins TRBV14 and TRBJ1-2, with D hard to call. In germline, CDR1 is SGHDN, CDR2 FVKESK. V gave up 0 bases and J gave up 5 bases, with 7 bases separating them. CDR3 size: 13 residues. CDR3 protein: CASSQEPGYGYTF. The CDR3 DNA sequence: TGTGCCAGCAGCCAAGAACCCGGGTATGGCTACACCTTC.

This clone was seen a few times. The chain couples TRBV4-2 to TRBJ2-1; unclear D gene. The CDR3 length is 13 residues. The germline CDR1 and CDR2 sequences are LGHNA and YNFKEQ. V gave up 2 bases and J gave up 5 bases, with 7 bases separating them. The CDR3, as DNA: TGTGCCAGCAGCCAATCTCGTAACAATGAGCAGTTCTTC. Its protein is CASSQSRNNEQFF.

This chain links TRBV6-1 with TRBJ1-6, with 7 nucleotides matching TRBD1. The CDR3 is 15 residues long. J gave up 7 bases and V 3 bases, and 6 bases lay outside the gene matches. Germline V gene sequence: CDR1 MNHNS, CDR2 SASEGT. CDR3 sequence: CASSDRQGANSPLHF. In DNA form, the CDR3 reads TGTGCCAGCAGTGATCGACAGGGTGCGAATTCACCCCTCCACTTT.

This clone was observed once. This rearrangement joins TRBV11-3 to TRBJ1-4; possibly TRBD1 for D (6 bases). CDR1 and CDR2 from the germline V gene are SGHNT and YENEEA. V lost 1 base, J lost 3 bases, and 6 bases lay in between. The CDR3 covers 14 residues. As DNA, the CDR3 is TGTGCCAGCAGCTTAGGACAGGCTAATGAAAAACTGTTTTTT. Translation gives CASSLGQANEKLFF.

CDR3 coding DNA: TGTGCCACCAGTGACTCGGGACTCTACAATGAGCAGTTCTTC. Translation: CATSDSGLYNEQFF. The chain carries TRBV24-1 and TRBJ2-1; a possible D gene is TRBD2 (6 bases). This CDR3 comprises 14 residues. CDR1 is KGHDR, CDR2 SFDVKD, per germline. Between the trimmed V and J ends, which lost 4 bases and 3 bases, there was a span of 9 bases.

This clone was detected only once. The genes are TRBV5-5 and TRBJ1-1; TRBD1 aligns across 8 bases. Germline-derived CDR1 and CDR2 are SGHKS and YYEKEE (reference sequence). V shed 4 bases, J shed 1 base, and the junction held 3 bases outside the gene matches. The CDR3 consists of 14 residues. The CDR3 sequence: CASSVGQGNTEAFF. CDR3 nucleotide sequence: TGTGCCAGCAGCGTAGGACAGGGGAACACTGAAGCTTTCTTT.

This clone was counted a few times. This sequence joins TRBV6-4 and TRBJ2-1; 10 nucleotides agree with TRBD2. The CDR3 contains 16 residues. Trimming at V came to 3 bases and at J to 1 base, leaving 3 bases not matched to a gene. Germline values: CDR1 MRHNA, CDR2 SNTAGT. This CDR3 is CASSEIAGGSYNEQFF. The CDR3 bases are TGTGCCAGCAGTGAAATAGCGGGGGGTTCCTACAATGAGCAGTTCTTC.

The chain couples TRBV30 to TRBJ1-6; D ambiguous. Germline CDR1 and CDR2: GTSNPN and SVGIG (reference sequence). This CDR3 spans 12 amino acids. The V end lost 1 base, the J end lost 7 bases, and 5 bases lay between the germline ends. CDR3 sequence: CAWSGANSPLHF. The CDR3 DNA follows: TGTGCCTGGAGTGGAGCCAATTCACCCCTCCACTTT.

The CDR3 coding sequence is TGTGCCAGTAGTCCAAACGGCGGGGGCGATGGATATAATTCACCCCTCCACTTT. This encodes CASSPNGGGDGYNSPLHF. This chain joins TRBV19 and TRBJ1-6, with D tentatively TRBD1 (6 bases). Looked up from germline, CDR1 is LNHDA and CDR2 is SQIVND (reference sequence). The V end was cut by 5 bases, the J end by 4 bases, with 21 bases between. The CDR3 totals 18 residues.

This chain connects TRBV7-2 to TRBJ1-1, with a possible D match to TRBD1 (5 bases). The CDR3 has 15 residues. Germline CDR1 is SGHTA and CDR2 is FQGNSA. With 5 bases removed from V and 3 bases from J, the gap between germline ends came to 16 bases. CDR3 amino acids: CASSPAFRGDTEAFF. The CDR3 coding sequence is TGTGCCAGCAGCCCAGCTTTTAGGGGTGACACTGAAGCTTTCTTT.

This rearrangement joins TRBV5-5 to TRBJ1-1; D might be TRBD1 (6 bases). The germline V gene encodes CDR1 SGHKS and CDR2 YYEKEE (reference sequence). Trimming removed 4 bases at V and 1 base at J, with 11 bases between. CDR3 size: 14 residues. The DNA of the CDR3 is TGTGCCAGCAGCGCCTACAGGGAGAACACTGAAGCTTTCTTT. Residues: CASSAYRENTEAFF.

V gene TRBV29-1 combines with J gene TRBJ2-1, with TRBD2 matching 9 bases. This CDR3 contains 12 residues. Germline assignment: CDR1 SQVTM and CDR2 ANQGSEA. The junction had 5 bases not matched to a gene; V was cut back by 7 bases and J by 7 bases. For the CDR3, the DNA is TGCAGCGCACGCGCGGGGGGGAATGAGCAGTTCTTC. It specifies CSARAGGNEQFF.

V is TRBV30 and J is TRBJ1-1; D gene ambiguous. CDR1 GTSNPN and CDR2 SVGIG come from the germline V gene (reference sequence). Trimming took 4 bases from V and 3 from J, leaving 12 bases between them. The CDR3 contains 13 residues. The CDR3 here is CAWKAGTYTEAFF. In DNA, the CDR3 is TGTGCCTGGAAAGCAGGAACCTACACTGAAGCTTTCTTT.

This clone was detected many times. The V gene is TRBV27, the J gene TRBJ1-6; D is undetermined. Germline V gene lookup returns CDR1 MNHEY and CDR2 SMNVEV (reference sequence). There are 13 residues in the CDR3. V was shortened by 0 bases and J by 5 bases, with 2 bases between the two germline ends. For the CDR3, the DNA is TGTGCCAGCAGTTTATCTAATAATTCACCCCTCCACTTT. It is translated as CASSLSNNSPLHF.